This passage covers 27 T cell receptor beta chains from one sample sequenced in a study of blood T cell repertoires in COVID-19. The protocol was immunoSEQ multiplex PCR, while the TCRdb copy is restricted to in-frame clones and leaves out a portion. The sample lists 250,000 to 350,000 clones, around 90% occurring once. Sequenced input: peripheral blood. The receptor source for this set is a man aged 18-30 years with active or convalescent COVID-19.

The chain uses TRBV11-2 and TRBJ2-7; 12 nucleotides align to TRBD2. Germline V lookup: CDR1 SGHAT, CDR2 FQNNGV. With V trimmed by 0 bases and J by 3 bases, 0 bases remained unmatched. The CDR3 sequence is 15 residues long. The CDR3 nucleotides read TGTGCCAGCAGCTTAGAGGGACTAGCGGGCTACGAGCAGTACTTC. It codes for CASSLEGLAGYEQYF.

V usage is TRBV4-3 and J usage is TRBJ1-3; no clear D. The CDR3 extends over 15 amino acids. V lost 4 bases and J lost 0, with 10 bases in between. CDR1 LGHNA and CDR2 YSLEER come from the germline V gene. The DNA of the CDR3 is TGCGCCAGCAGCCCCCGACATAGCTCTGGAAACACCATATATTTT. Its protein is CASSPRHSSGNTIYF.

This rearrangement joins TRBV19 to TRBJ2-7; 10 nucleotides agree with TRBD2. V was pared by 10 bases and J by 3 bases, with 3 bases of the junction left unmatched. This CDR3 contains 12 residues. From germline, CDR1 is LNHDA and CDR2 SQIVND (reference sequence). This CDR3 is CATTSGNYEQYF. The CDR3 DNA sequence: TGTGCCACTACTAGCGGGAACTACGAGCAGTACTTC.

The chain carries TRBV5-1 and TRBJ2-5; TRBD1 matches 12 bases. CDR1 and CDR2 (germline): SGHRS, YFSETQ. Trimming removed 2 bases from V and 4 bases from J; junction bases left unmatched: 9. This CDR3 comprises 17 residues. The CDR3 loop reads CASSLLPGQGAGETQYF. In DNA form, the CDR3 reads TGCGCCAGCAGCTTACTCCCGGGACAGGGGGCGGGAGAGACCCAGTACTTC.

The chain joins TRBV6-5 to TRBJ1-1; a possible D gene is TRBD1 (5 bases). Germline-derived CDR1 and CDR2 are MNHEY and SVGAGI. This CDR3 has 15 residues. V was pared by 6 bases and J by 4 bases, with 18 bases between. This chain's CDR3 is CASSLTARGGTEAFF. In DNA, the CDR3 is TGTGCCAGCAGCCTGACAGCAAGGGGCGGCACTGAAGCTTTCTTT.

This clone was observed once. The chain employs TRBV15 and TRBJ1-3; tentatively, D is TRBD1 (5 bases). V was clipped by 0 bases and J by 0 bases, with 6 bases between them. Germline V CDR1 and CDR2: LNHNV, YYDKDF (reference sequence). The CDR3 is 15 amino acids. The DNA of the CDR3 is TGTGCCACCAGCAGAGACGGGGGCTCTGGAAACACCATATATTTT. Translation gives CATSRDGGSGNTIYF.

The chain joins TRBV27 to TRBJ2-5; D perhaps matches TRBD2 (6 bases). Germline CDR1 reads MNHEY; CDR2 reads SMNVEV (reference sequence). The CDR3 is 15 amino acids. V was clipped by 0 bases and J by 5 bases, with 13 bases between them. The CDR3: CASSLSRQAGETQYF. CDR3 nucleotides: TGTGCCAGCAGTTTATCGAGGCAGGCGGGGGAGACCCAGTACTTC.

V gene TRBV9 combines with J gene TRBJ2-5; D may be TRBD2 (5 bases). The V gene's germline CDR1 is SGDLS and CDR2 YYNGEE. The CDR3 is 14 amino acids. With 6 bases removed from V and 4 bases from J, the gap between germline ends came to 16 bases. For the CDR3, the DNA is TGTGCCAGCACGCCCCCACTAGGGAGAGAGACCCAGTACTTC. Its translation is CASTPPLGRETQYF.

This clone was counted once. This rearrangement joins TRBV6-1 to TRBJ2-6, with D tentatively TRBD2 (7 bases). The V and J ends lost 4 bases and 0 bases respectively, with 13 bases between them. From germline, CDR1 is MNHNS and CDR2 SASEGT. The CDR3 has 17 residues. This CDR3 reads CASSARGAISGANVLTF. The CDR3 coding sequence is TGTGCCAGCAGTGCCCGGGGGGCTATCTCTGGGGCCAACGTCCTGACTTTC.

V and J are TRBV10-3 and TRBJ2-3; TRBD1 aligns across 7 bases. The CDR3 sequence is 13 residues long. V lost 10 bases and J lost 2; bases outside the gene matches: 6. The germline CDR1 and CDR2 sequences are ENHRY and SYGVKD. This CDR3 is CASQGQNTDTQYF. Written as DNA, the CDR3 is TGTGCCAGCCAGGGACAGAACACAGATACGCAGTATTTT.

The chain combines TRBV7-9 with TRBJ2-5; tentatively, D is TRBD2 (6 bases). The CDR3 consists of 13 residues. Trimming shortened V by 11 bases and J by 1 base, and 14 bases separated the two germline ends. Germline V gene lookup returns CDR1 SEHNR and CDR2 FQNEAQ (reference sequence). The CDR3 DNA reads TGTGCCCTTCGGAGGGACGCCCAAGAGACCCAGTACTTC. Translating gives CALRRDAQETQYF.

V and J are TRBV6-5 and TRBJ1-4; no definite D call. The length of the CDR3 is 15 residues. Germline V lookup: CDR1 MNHEY, CDR2 SVGAGI. With 0 bases removed from V and 7 bases from J, the gap between germline ends came to 12 bases. The DNA of the CDR3 is TGTGCCAGCAGTTACTCGGCAGAGCGGCGTGAAAAACTGTTTTTT. Translating it yields CASSYSAERREKLFF.

The V and J genes are TRBV11-1 and TRBJ1-1, with 7 bases matching TRBD1. The CDR3 is 15 residues long. Germline values: CDR1 SGHAT, CDR2 FQDESV (reference sequence). V was pared by 3 bases and J by 5 bases, with 9 bases of the junction left unmatched. DNA of the CDR3: TGTGCCAGCAGCTTTATCCCAGGGGGACGGACTGAAGCTTTCTTT. Protein: CASSFIPGGRTEAFF.

The J gene is TRBJ2-5, the V gene TRBV10-2, with TRBD2 matching over 7 bases. Looked up from germline, CDR1 is WSHSY and CDR2 is SAAADI. This CDR3 contains 16 residues. V was pared by 7 bases and J by 0 bases, with 11 bases of the junction left unmatched. The CDR3 region has the DNA TGCGCCAGCAATCCAACTAGCGCGGCGTACCAAGAGACCCAGTACTTC. Translating gives CASNPTSAAYQETQYF.

The chain employs TRBV7-9 and TRBJ2-7; 8 nucleotides align to TRBD1. From germline, CDR1 is SEHNR and CDR2 FQNEAQ (reference sequence). This CDR3 spans 14 amino acids. V lost 2 bases and J lost 3; bases outside the gene matches: 3. The CDR3 DNA reads as TGTGCCAGCAGCTTAATGGGACAGGACTACGAGCAGTACTTC. Its translation is CASSLMGQDYEQYF.

This clone was counted a single time. The rearrangement links TRBV7-6 to TRBJ2-3, with 15 bases fitting TRBD2. From germline, CDR1 is SGHVS and CDR2 FNYEAQ. The CDR3 consists of 18 residues. Unmatched junction bases numbered 7, after V lost 5 bases and J lost 1 base. DNA of the CDR3: TGTGCCAGCAGCCACGGACTAGCGGGAGGGCCAGGCACAGATACGCAGTATTTT. Protein sequence: CASSHGLAGGPGTDTQYF.

The chain uses TRBV6-5 and TRBJ1-1; D remains ambiguous. The CDR3 is 15 residues long. V was clipped by 0 bases and J by 0 bases, with 8 bases between them. The germline V gene encodes CDR1 MNHEY and CDR2 SVGAGI. Written as DNA, the CDR3 is TGTGCCAGCAGTTACTCGCCGAACATGAACACTGAAGCTTTCTTT. Amino acid sequence: CASSYSPNMNTEAFF.

CDR3 loop: CATSSLRGKFTEAFF. CDR3 in DNA: TGTGCCACCAGCTCACTCAGGGGCAAGTTTACTGAAGCTTTCTTT. The chain couples TRBV15 to TRBJ1-1; D may be TRBD1 (6 bases). Trimming shortened V by 5 bases and J by 5 bases, and 18 bases separated the two germline ends. The CDR3 loop spans 15 amino acids. CDR1 and CDR2 (germline): LNHNV, YYDKDF (reference sequence).

Only one count was recorded for this clone. This rearrangement joins TRBV3-1 (or the pseudogene TRBV3-2) to TRBJ1-1, with 8 positions matching TRBD1. CDR1 LGHDT and CDR2 YNNKEL come from the germline V gene (reference sequence). The J segment lost 7 bases and the V segment lost 3 bases, leaving 7 bases of the junction unmatched. The CDR3 sequence is 14 residues long. The CDR3 coding sequence is TGTGCCAGCAGCCAGGTCAACAGGGGGAATGAAGCTTTCTTT. It encodes CASSQVNRGNEAFF.

V gene TRBV5-1 combines with J gene TRBJ1-4; a weak D match, TRBD1 (5 bases). The CDR3 contains 16 residues. Trimming cost V 4 bases and J 0 bases, with 13 bases left between them. From germline, CDR1 is SGHRS and CDR2 YFSETQ. This CDR3 reads CASSIQVGATNEKLFF. The CDR3 nucleotides read TGCGCCAGCAGCATACAAGTAGGGGCAACTAATGAAAAACTGTTTTTT.

The genes are TRBV7-9 and TRBJ2-5; tentative D call: TRBD2 (5 bases). The CDR3 loop spans 15 amino acids. Trimming took off 6 bases at V and 2 bases at J, with 16 bases between the two ends. The germline CDR1 and CDR2 sequences are SEHNR and FQNEAQ (reference sequence). The CDR3 here is CASRLMVLAQETQYF. The CDR3 DNA reads TGTGCCAGCAGGTTAATGGTCCTAGCACAAGAGACCCAGTACTTC.

V and J are TRBV6-5 and TRBJ2-1; a possible D gene is TRBD2 (5 bases). CDR1 is MNHEY, CDR2 SVGAGI, per germline. The ends were cut back, 6 bases at V and 6 bases at J, with 12 bases in the middle. The CDR3 extends over 13 amino acids. The CDR3 DNA follows: TGTGCCAGCAGGCTAGCTCCAGGCAATGAGCAGTTCTTC. This sequence encodes CASRLAPGNEQFF.

The genes are TRBV5-1 and TRBJ1-1; no definite D call. The CDR3 totals 14 residues. Looked up from germline, CDR1 is SGHRS and CDR2 is YFSETQ. V lost 1 base, J lost 5 bases, and 12 bases lay in between. CDR3 protein: CASSLYSGETEAFF. The CDR3 nucleotides are TGCGCCAGCAGCTTGTATTCGGGTGAAACTGAAGCTTTCTTT.

The genes are TRBV5-4 and TRBJ1-1; possible D gene TRBD1, 5 bases. V was cut by 4 bases and J by 8 bases, with 9 bases left in between. This CDR3 is built from 11 residues. The germline gives CDR1 SGHNT, CDR2 YYREEE (reference sequence). The CDR3 DNA reads TGTGCCAGCAGCAACCGACAGGAAGCTTTCTTT. Its translation: CASSNRQEAFF.

The chain recombines TRBV3-1 (or the pseudogene TRBV3-2) with TRBJ1-1; TRBD1 might be the D (5 bases). V lost 8 bases and J lost 0, with 19 bases in between. The CDR3 extends over 16 amino acids. CDR1 is LGHDT and CDR2 is YNNKEL in the germline V gene (reference sequence). DNA of the CDR3: TGTGCCAGCTCCTTCGGGTGGGGCAATATGAACACTGAAGCTTTCTTT. It is translated as CASSFGWGNMNTEAFF.

This chain uses TRBV7-6 with TRBJ2-1; D may be TRBD2 (6 bases). The germline V gene encodes CDR1 SGHVS and CDR2 FNYEAQ. This CDR3 is built from 14 residues. The germline V and J ends were trimmed by 1 base and 7 bases, with 11 bases remaining between them. The CDR3 DNA reads as TGTGCCAGCAGCTTAGAACGGGAGATGAATGAGCAGTTCTTC. Its translation is CASSLEREMNEQFF.

V usage is TRBV6-6 and J usage is TRBJ2-3; maybe TRBD1 (7 bases). Deletions cut 0 bases from V and 5 bases from J, with 15 bases between. The CDR3 spans 16 residues. Germline values: CDR1 MNHNY, CDR2 SVGAGI (reference sequence). The CDR3 coding sequence is TGTGCCAGCAGTTACTCGACAGGGACTCGAGGAGATACGCAGTATTTT. Its translation: CASSYSTGTRGDTQYF.